Listed below are T cell receptor beta chains from one sample, sequenced in a study of post-analysis software for immune sequencing data. TCRdb reanalysed the PCR reads using MiXCR and keeps one entry per CDR3 protein. Among roughly 600,000 distinct CDR3 sequences listed, around 47% were seen once. The sequenced sample was blood. Receptors originate from a girl aged 10 to 17 with multiple sclerosis. The CDR3 runs from the conserved cysteine through the conserved F or W. The order of the fields is D gene, clone size, J gene, V gene, CDR3 DNA, CDR3 protein. A D gene is named only where the DNA matches it firmly. The listing skips clone size in some rows; elsewhere it reads once, few, many or a size class.

-	-	TRBJ1-1	TRBV5-5	TGTGCCAGCGGCTTGACTGCGTGGGAAGCTTTCTTT	CASGLTAWEAFF
-	-	TRBJ2-7	TRBV12-3/TRBV12-4	TGTGCCAGCAGTCTCGAAACTGCCGAGCAGTACTTC	CASSLETAEQYF
TRBD2	-	TRBJ2-5	TRBV4-2	TGTGCCAGCAGCCAAGACCCTCCTCTAGCGGGATCCCAAGAGACCCAGTACTTC	CASSQDPPLAGSQETQYF
-	-	TRBJ2-1	TRBV5-1	TGCGCCAGCAGCTTGTTCCAGGCCCTCTCCTACAATGAGCAGTTCTTC	CASSLFQALSYNEQFF
-	few	TRBJ2-6	TRBV7-2	TGTGCCAGCAGCCTCAGAAAAGTCTCTGGGGCCAACGTCCTGACTTTC	CASSLRKVSGANVLTF
-	few	TRBJ1-1	TRBV5-1	TGTGCCAGCAGCTTTGGGACGGGGAACACTGAAGCTTTCTTT	CASSFGTGNTEAFF
-	-	TRBJ2-7	TRBV5-1	TGCGCCAGCAGCTTGGGCAGGGGTAGTGGCTACGAGCAGTACTTC	CASSLGRGSGYEQYF
-	-	TRBJ1-2	TRBV5-1	TGCGCCAGCAGCTTGGCCGGGGGGCGGATAACTAACTATGGCTACACCTTC	CASSLAGGRITNYGYTF
-	-	TRBJ1-2	TRBV4-2	TGTGCCAGCAGCCAAGGGGCAGGGGTTAGCTATGGCTACACCTTC	CASSQGAGVSYGYTF
TRBD2	-	TRBJ2-1	TRBV7-9	TGTGCCAGCAGCTTACCCTGGACTAGCGGCAATGAGCAGTTCTTC	CASSLPWTSGNEQFF
-	-	TRBJ2-2	TRBV5-6	TGTGCCAGCAGCTTAGCTCTGAACACCGGGGAGCTGTTTTTT	CASSLALNTGELFF
TRBD1	few	TRBJ1-1	TRBV4-1	TGCGCCAGCAGCCAAGATGGCGAGACAGGGACCGCTGAAGCTTTCTTT	CASSQDGETGTAEAFF
TRBD1	-	TRBJ1-2	TRBV7-9	TGTGCCAGCAGCTCGGGACAGGAAGCTAACTATGGCTACACCTTC	CASSSGQEANYGYTF
-	-	TRBJ2-5	TRBV29-1	TGCAGCGTTGGGGGGCGGCTACAAGAGACCCAGTACTTC	CSVGGRLQETQYF
TRBD2	-	TRBJ2-7	TRBV7-2	TGTGCCAGCAGCTTGCAGCGGGGGGGCAGGTACGAGCAGTACTTC	CASSLQRGGRYEQYF
-	-	TRBJ1-2	TRBV4-1	TGCGCCAGCAGCCAAGCGGGGCAGGGGCTAGGGGGCTACACCTTC	CASSQAGQGLGGYTF
-	few	TRBJ1-2	TRBV28	TGTGCCGCATCCTCCCCGGGGGGCGCGGACTATGGCTACACCTTC	CAASSPGGADYGYTF
-	-	TRBJ2-1	TRBV12-5	TGTGCTAGTGGTTTGGTACTCGGGCGCTCCTACAATGAGCAGTTCTTC	CASGLVLGRSYNEQFF
-	-	TRBJ1-2	TRBV20-1	TGCAGTGCTAGAGGCCGGGGGATACCAGTTTGGAAGTATGGCTACACCTTC	CSARGRGIPVWKYGYTF
-	-	TRBJ2-3	TRBV12-3/TRBV12-4	TGTGCCAGCAGGATGGGGGGAGGCACAGATACGCAGTATTTT	CASRMGGGTDTQYF
-	-	TRBJ1-4	TRBV12-3/TRBV12-4	TGTGCCAGCTCGCTGGGGTGGGAGGAAAAACTGTTTTTT	CASSLGWEEKLFF
TRBD2	-	TRBJ2-7	TRBV9	TGTGCCAGCAGCGGTTCTAGCGGGGGGGCCGGACACGAGCAGTACTTC	CASSGSSGGAGHEQYF
-	-	TRBJ1-1	TRBV12-3/TRBV12-4	TGTGCCAGCAGTTTATATCAGGGCACTGAAGCTTTCTTT	CASSLYQGTEAFF
-	few	TRBJ1-4	TRBV29-1	TGCAGCGTTGGGACGGTTCGTGAGGGAGGACTGTTTTTT	CSVGTVREGGLFF
-	-	TRBJ2-7	TRBV20-1	TGCAGTGCTAGAGATGACAGGAGCTCCTACGAGCAGTACTTC	CSARDDRSSYEQYF
-	few	TRBJ1-1	TRBV29-1	TGCAGCGTAGCGACACCTAAGAACACTGAAGCTTTCTTT	CSVATPKNTEAFF
-	few	TRBJ2-1	TRBV7-8	TGTGCCAGCAGCTTTACTAGCTGGAGCTCCTACAATGAGCAGTTCTTC	CASSFTSWSSYNEQFF
-	few	TRBJ1-4	TRBV28	TGTGCTTCAGGCGGCAGGCTTAATGAAAAACTGTTTTTT	CASGGRLNEKLFF
TRBD2	once	TRBJ2-3	TRBV5-1	TGCGCCAGCAGCTTGGGGACTAGCTATAGCACAGATACGCAGTATTTT	CASSLGTSYSTDTQYF
-	-	TRBJ1-1	TRBV25-1	TGTGCCAGCAGTGAGGTGACGTCTGGCACTGAAGCTTTCTTT	CASSEVTSGTEAFF
-	-	TRBJ2-5	TRBV24-1	TGTGCCACCAGTGATCCGGCCGGGGAGACCCAGTACTTC	CATSDPAGETQYF
-	few	TRBJ2-6	TRBV5-1	TGCGCCAGCAGCTTGGGGCAGACCTCTGGGGCCAACGTCCTGACTTTC	CASSLGQTSGANVLTF
-	few	TRBJ2-3	TRBV12-3/TRBV12-4	TGTGCCAGCAGCCAAGGACCCGTCGCGGATACGCAGTATTTT	CASSQGPVADTQYF
-	-	TRBJ2-7	TRBV2	TGTGCAGGATACCCGAAGCTAGGCGGAGGGGAAAGCTACGAGCAGTACTTC	CAGYPKLGGGESYEQYF
TRBD2	-	TRBJ2-1	TRBV11-3	TGTGCCAGCAGCCGAACAGCGGGGGCCTCCTACAATGAGCAGTTCTTC	CASSRTAGASYNEQFF
TRBD2	-	TRBJ2-1	TRBV7-9	TGTGCCAGCAGCTCCCCTGGCGGGGGGGTATACAATGAGCAGTTCTTC	CASSSPGGGVYNEQFF
-	-	TRBJ2-7	TRBV7-2	TGTGCCAGCAGCCCAACCCTGGACAGCAACGAGCAGTACTTC	CASSPTLDSNEQYF
-	-	TRBJ2-7	TRBV5-1	TGCGCCAGCAGCTCGTCTAGCTCCCACGAGCAGTACTTC	CASSSSSSHEQYF
TRBD1	-	TRBJ2-7	TRBV15	TGTGCCACCAGCAGAGAGAGAACCGGGACAGGTCCTTACTACGAGCAGTACTTC	CATSRERTGTGPYYEQYF
-	-	TRBJ1-1	TRBV12-3/TRBV12-4	TGTGCCAGCAGTTTACAGGGACCGAGGAACACTGAAGCTTTCTTT	CASSLQGPRNTEAFF
-	once	TRBJ1-2	TRBV6-5	TGTGCCAGCAGTTCCGCCCCCGGGAAGTCTAACTATGGCTACACCTTC	CASSSAPGKSNYGYTF
-	few	TRBJ2-1	TRBV6-5	TGTGCCAGCAGTTACGACCCAGGAAAGTACGGTTACAATGAGCAGTTCTTC	CASSYDPGKYGYNEQFF
-	few	TRBJ2-1	TRBV29-1	TGCAGCGTTGAAAAGGGAGCTGCTGCCTACAATGAGCAGTTCTTC	CSVEKGAAAYNEQFF
-	-	TRBJ1-2	TRBV25-1	TGTGCCAGCAGCCCACCCATAAGCGCGGGCCATGGCTACACCTTC	CASSPPISAGHGYTF
-	few	TRBJ2-3	TRBV20-1	TGCAGTGCTAGTCGCACAGATACGCAGTATTTT	CSASRTDTQYF
-	few	TRBJ2-7	TRBV25-1	TGTGCCAGCAGTGAATGGGCAGGGGACGAGCAGTACTTC	CASSEWAGDEQYF
-	once	TRBJ2-4	TRBV20-1	TGTAGTGCTTCTCAGGGGGGGCCCAAAAACATTCAGTACTTC	CSASQGGPKNIQYF
-	-	TRBJ2-5	TRBV12-3/TRBV12-4	TGTGCCAGCAGACCTACGACTGGGCTCCAAGAGACCCAGTACTTC	CASRPTTGLQETQYF
-	-	TRBJ1-5	TRBV12-3/TRBV12-4	TGTGCCAGCAGTTTAGGTTTAGGGCAGGGGAACTGGCCCCAGCATTTT	CASSLGLGQGNWPQHF
-	-	TRBJ1-2	TRBV6-5	TGTGCCAGCAGTTACGGGTCCCGGGACCCCTATGGCTACACCTTC	CASSYGSRDPYGYTF
-	few	TRBJ1-4	TRBV7-6	TGTGCCAGCAGCTTCGGGGGCGCGGATGAAAAACTGTTTTTT	CASSFGGADEKLFF
TRBD2	-	TRBJ2-1	TRBV7-9	TGTGCCAGCAGCCCGTGGCTAGCGGGAGGAGATGAGCAGTTCTTC	CASSPWLAGGDEQFF
-	-	TRBJ1-1	TRBV29-1	TGCAGCGTTGAACTAGCAGGGAAGAACACTGAGGCTTTCTTT	CSVELAGKNTEAFF